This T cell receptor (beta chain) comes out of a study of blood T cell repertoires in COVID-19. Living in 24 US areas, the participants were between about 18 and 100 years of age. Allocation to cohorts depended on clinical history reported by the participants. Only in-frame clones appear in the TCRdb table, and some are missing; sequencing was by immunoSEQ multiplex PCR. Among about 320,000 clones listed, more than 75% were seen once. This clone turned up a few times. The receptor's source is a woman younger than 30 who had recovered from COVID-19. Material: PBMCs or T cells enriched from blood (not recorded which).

CDR3 DNA sequence: TGCGCCAGCAGCCACACAGGGATACTACCCGGAAACACCATATATTTT. It yields the protein CASSHTGILPGNTIYF. The chain recombines TRBV4-1 with TRBJ1-3; D might be TRBD1 (6 bases). Germline loops: CDR1 MGHRA, CDR2 YSYEKL. V lost 3 bases to trimming and J lost 4 bases, with 16 bases between them. There are 16 residues in the CDR3.